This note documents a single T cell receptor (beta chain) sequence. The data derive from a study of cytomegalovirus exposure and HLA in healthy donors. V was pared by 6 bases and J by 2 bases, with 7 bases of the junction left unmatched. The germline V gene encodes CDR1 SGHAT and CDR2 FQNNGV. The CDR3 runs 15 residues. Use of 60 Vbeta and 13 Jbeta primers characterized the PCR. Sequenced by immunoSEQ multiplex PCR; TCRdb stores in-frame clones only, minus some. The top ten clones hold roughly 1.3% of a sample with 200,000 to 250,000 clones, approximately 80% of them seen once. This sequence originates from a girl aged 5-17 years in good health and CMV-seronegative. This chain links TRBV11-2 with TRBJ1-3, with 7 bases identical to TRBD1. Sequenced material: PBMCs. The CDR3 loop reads CASRNRDSAGNTIYF. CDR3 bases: TGTGCCAGCAGGAACAGGGACAGCGCTGGAAACACCATATATTTT.